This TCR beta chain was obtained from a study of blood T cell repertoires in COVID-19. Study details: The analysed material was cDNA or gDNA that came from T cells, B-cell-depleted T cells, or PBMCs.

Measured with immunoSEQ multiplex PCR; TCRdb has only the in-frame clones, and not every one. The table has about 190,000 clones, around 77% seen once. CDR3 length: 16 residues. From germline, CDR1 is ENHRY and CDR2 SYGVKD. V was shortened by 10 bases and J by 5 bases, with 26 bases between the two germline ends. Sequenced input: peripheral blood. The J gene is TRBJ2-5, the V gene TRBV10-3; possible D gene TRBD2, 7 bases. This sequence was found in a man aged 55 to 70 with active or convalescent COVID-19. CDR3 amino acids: CATGGRVGTSRETQYF. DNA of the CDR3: TGTGCCACCGGGGGGCGGGTCGGGACCTCCCGGGAGACCCAGTACTTC.